This T cell receptor beta chain was recorded in a study of T cell repertoires in cytomegalovirus infection. The overall study: Public TCR beta signatures were indicative of both CMV infection and a matching HLA type.

Study-wide findings and caveats: Dominant in the ex vivo response were TCR beta clonotypes restricted by HLA-C and specific for CMV. Summed public TCR beta family frequency identified CMV carriers bearing the relevant HLA.

TCRdb itself ran the reads through MiXCR, one entry per CDR3 protein. The data hold approximately 290,000 distinct CDR3 sequences, with about 25% observed a single time. Note on this clonotype: No antigen is known for it. A read error may explain this, as a much larger clone is one base away.

V shed 5 bases, J shed 6 bases, and the junction held 9 bases outside the gene matches. Germline CDR1 reads SGHTA; CDR2 reads FQGNSA. The CDR3 is 16 residues long. This clonotype was obtained from a human donor in good health (CMV status not recorded). Some clones in this sample may be carry-over from other donors' samples. V usage is TRBV7-2 and J usage is TRBJ2-1; TRBD2 matches at 11 bases. The sample was PBMCs. CDR3: CASSVVGTSGSNEQFF. CDR3 in DNA: TGTGCCAGCAGCGTAGTTGGGACTAGCGGAAGCAATGAGCAGTTCTTC.